This TCR beta chain appears in the sequencing data of a study of radiation and T cells in renal cell carcinoma. The method was immunoSEQ multiplex PCR; TCRdb's version includes in-frame clones alone and lacks a portion of them. The sample includes about 95,000 clones, about 88% of them seen just once. With 5 bases clipped from V and 5 bases from J, the junction kept 5 bases outside the gene matches. Germline lookup yields CDR1 MNHEY and CDR2 SMNVEV (reference sequence). The CDR3 is made up of 15 amino acids. Time point denoted: baseline pretreatment blood. Treatment noted: 15 Gy SBRT to primary tumor, nephrectomy 4 weeks later. Broader study findings: In blood, top tumor clones expanded by 2 weeks, shrinking by 4.

On this clone: The antigen remains unidentified.

This sequence joins TRBV27 and TRBJ2-1, with 11 nucleotides matching TRBD2. The clonotype originates from a man between 45 and 60 years old with renal cell carcinoma. Specimen: blood, collected from a patient whose treatment included radiotherapy and nephrectomy. The CDR3 DNA sequence: TGTGCCAGCAGTACCGGGACTAGCGGCAACAATGAGCAGTTCTTC. Its translation: CASSTGTSGNNEQFF.